Presented here are 7 T cell receptor beta chains from one specimen sequenced in a study of shared clonotypes between healthy human individuals. The method was immunoSEQ multiplex PCR; TCRdb's version includes in-frame clones alone and lacks a portion of them. The repertoire holds about 2.5 million clones, with roughly 92% as singletons. The sequenced material came from naive CD4+ T cells from PBMCs. The subset is: CD45RA+ positively selected. The origin of the receptors is a man younger than 30 in good health. Some clones in this sample may be carry-over from other donors' samples.

The V call is TRBV5-6, the J call TRBJ2-1, with TRBD1 matching over 7 bases. The CDR3 is 15 amino acids. V shed 4 bases and J 0 bases; nucleotides not matched to a gene: 4. Germline assignment: CDR1 SGHDT and CDR2 YYEEEE. This CDR3 reads CASSPDRSSYNEQFF. CDR3 nucleotides: TGTGCCAGCAGCCCGGACAGGAGCTCCTACAATGAGCAGTTCTTC.

J is TRBJ1-5 and V is TRBV13; 10 bases line up with TRBD1. Germline CDR1 is PRHDT and CDR2 is FYEKMQ (reference sequence). Trimming cost V 4 bases and J 4 bases; bases outside gene matches: 4. This CDR3 comprises 15 residues. CDR3 loop: CASSSKGQGNQPQHF. For the CDR3, the DNA is TGTGCCAGCAGCTCGAAGGGACAGGGGAATCAGCCCCAGCATTTT.

The chain joins TRBV4-3 to TRBJ2-2; TRBD2 matches 8 bases. This CDR3 region has 17 residues. Germline V gene data show CDR1 as LGHNA and CDR2 as YSLEER. V dropped 1 base and J dropped 6; count of bases not matched to a gene: 10. CDR3 region: CASSQGQAGALPGELFF. CDR3 DNA: TGCGCCAGCAGCCAAGGACAAGCGGGAGCCTTACCCGGGGAGCTGTTTTTT.

Of note for this clone: Different DNA sequences within this sample yield the same CDR3. The chain combines TRBV11-2 with TRBJ2-3, with a weak D call TRBD2 (6 bases). Germline V CDR1 and CDR2: SGHAT, FQNNGV. This CDR3 contains 14 residues. V was shortened by 5 bases and J by 0 bases, with 9 bases between the two germline ends. The CDR3 sequence is CASSPGLSTDTQYF. The CDR3 DNA follows: TGTGCCAGCAGCCCGGGACTCAGCACAGATACGCAGTATTTT.

The chain employs TRBV7-6 and TRBJ2-3; 7 positions agree with TRBD1. Trimming took 5 bases from V and 0 from J; bases not matched to a gene: 2. Germline V lookup: CDR1 SGHVS, CDR2 FNYEAQ. The CDR3 length is 14 residues. The CDR3 here is CASSRQGSTDTQYF. In nucleotides, the CDR3 is TGTGCCAGCAGCCGACAGGGTAGCACAGATACGCAGTATTTT.

This clone has a handful of counts. The chain combines TRBV7-8 with TRBJ1-5, with 11 bases fitting TRBD1. The trim removed 1 base at V and 6 bases at J, leaving 8 bases unmatched. This CDR3 has 17 residues. The germline gives CDR1 SGHVS, CDR2 FQNEAQ. The DNA of the CDR3 is TGTGCCAGCAGCTTAGTGTGGACAGGGGGCGGGGGTCAGCCCCAGCATTTT. Encoded protein: CASSLVWTGGGGQPQHF.

This chain links TRBV11-3 with TRBJ2-1; the D gene is possibly TRBD1 (5 bases). The CDR3 covers 15 residues. The germline V gene encodes CDR1 SGHNT and CDR2 YENEEA. V gave up 1 base and J gave up 5 bases, with 12 bases separating them. DNA of the CDR3: TGTGCCAGCAGCTTAGCCCAGGGTCGGCACAATGAGCAGTTCTTC. Translating gives CASSLAQGRHNEQFF. The full variable domain, rest sourced from reference TRBV11-3 and TRBJ2-1, is EAGVVQSPRYKIIEKKQPVAFWCNPISGHNTLYWYLQNLGQGPELLIRYENEEAVDDSQLPKDRFSAERLKGVDSTLKIQPAELGDSAVYLCASSLAQGRHNEQFFGPGTRLTVL.